Listed below are T cell receptor beta chains from one sample, sequenced in a study of identical twins. TCRdb re-analysed the 5' RACE reads in MiXCR, keeping a single row per CDR3 protein. The data show about 890,000 distinct CDR3 sequences, with about 12% seen just once and roughly 1.5% held by the top ten. The sample also formed part of further work on yellow fever vaccine responses in identical twins.

Sequenced input: PBMCs. Receptors were obtained from a young woman in good health. The CDR3 runs from the conserved cysteine through the conserved F or W. The D gene is left open where the match is weak. A row's size may be missing; if present it is once, few, many or a size class.

-	few	TRBJ2-5	TRBV7-9	CASSKTGSETQYF	TGTGCCAGCAGCAAAACAGGGTCGGAGACCCAGTACTTC
TRBD1	-	TRBJ2-1	TRBV25-1	CASKGQGGTGGRQFF	TGTGCCAGCAAGGGACAGGGAGGTACGGGAGGTCGGCAGTTCTTC
TRBD1	-	TRBJ1-6	TRBV5-1	CASRGQNNSPLHF	TGCGCCAGCAGGGGACAGAATAATTCACCCCTCCACTTT
-	few	TRBJ2-1	TRBV19	CATSLALYNEQFF	TGTGCCACTTCCCTGGCCCTATACAATGAGCAGTTCTTC
TRBD1	-	TRBJ2-7	TRBV5-1	CASSLRPGTDLFYEQYF	TGCGCCAGCAGCCTAAGGCCCGGGACAGACCTTTTCTACGAGCAGTACTTC
TRBD2	many	TRBJ2-7	TRBV28	CASSQGTSGPYEQYF	TGTGCCAGCAGTCAAGGGACTAGCGGACCCTACGAGCAGTACTTC
TRBD2	few	TRBJ2-7	TRBV3-1	CASSQGDSGTVEQYF	TGTGCCAGCAGCCAAGGTGATAGCGGGACCGTCGAGCAGTACTTC
-	-	TRBJ2-7	TRBV3-1	CASSRGLGGGTYEQYF	TGTGCCAGCAGCAGGGGTTTAGGTGGGGGAACCTACGAGCAGTACTTC
-	many	TRBJ2-1	TRBV7-8	CASSPTVGWNEQFF	TGTGCCAGCAGCCCTACGGTGGGATGGAATGAGCAGTTCTTC
-	-	TRBJ1-2	TRBV7-9	CASSRFPGRHSYGYTF	TGTGCCAGCAGCCGTTTCCCGGGACGCCATAGCTATGGCTACACCTTC
-	-	TRBJ1-5	TRBV6-1	CASSPTNNQPQHF	TGTGCCAGCAGTCCAACAAATAATCAGCCCCAGCATTTT
TRBD1	few	TRBJ2-1	TRBV6-1	CASSEQGERGNEQFF	TGTGCCAGCAGTGAACAGGGGGAGAGGGGCAATGAGCAGTTCTTC
TRBD2	few	TRBJ2-1	TRBV7-9	CASSSLGTSGSNEQFF	TGTGCCAGCAGCTCCCTGGGGACTAGCGGGAGCAATGAGCAGTTCTTC
-	-	TRBJ2-1	TRBV29-1	CSVTGGKNEQFF	TGCAGCGTTACTGGCGGGAAGAATGAGCAGTTCTTC
-	many	TRBJ1-1	TRBV7-6	CASSLAERNTEAFF	TGTGCCAGCAGCTTGGCAGAACGTAACACTGAAGCTTTCTTT
-	few	TRBJ1-1	TRBV27	CASKAGGRGTEAFF	TGTGCCAGCAAAGCGGGGGGTCGGGGCACTGAAGCTTTCTTT
-	-	TRBJ1-1	TRBV12-3/TRBV12-4	CASSLAGGYNTEAFF	TGTGCCAGCAGTCTAGCCGGGGGGTACAACACTGAAGCTTTCTTT
TRBD2	few	TRBJ2-1	TRBV12-3/TRBV12-4	CASSYLAEFPEQFF	TGTGCCAGCAGTTATCTAGCGGAGTTTCCCGAGCAGTTCTTC
-	few	TRBJ1-5	TRBV20-1	CSASFRDTPQPQHF	TGCAGTGCTAGTTTTAGGGACACGCCTCAGCCCCAGCATTTT
-	few	TRBJ2-5	TRBV9	CASSVGLRETQYF	TGTGCCAGCAGCGTAGGACTAAGGGAGACCCAGTACTTC
-	few	TRBJ2-3	TRBV11-2	CASSLVVSAGRVADTQYF	TGTGCCAGCAGCTTAGTTGTTTCTGCTGGCAGGGTGGCCGATACGCAGTATTTT
-	-	TRBJ2-7	TRBV3-1	CASSQVYHEQYF	TGTGCCAGCAGCCAAGTTTACCACGAGCAGTACTTC
TRBD1	few	TRBJ1-1	TRBV10-3	CAISAVGGSPDTEAFF	TGTGCCATCAGTGCGGTAGGGGGCAGTCCGGACACTGAAGCTTTCTTT
-	-	TRBJ1-1	TRBV27	CASSFWGMEAFF	TGTGCCAGCAGTTTCTGGGGGATGGAAGCTTTCTTT
TRBD2	-	TRBJ2-1	TRBV20-1	CSARGGSGSRSSYNEQFF	TGCAGTGCTAGGGGGGGTAGCGGGAGTCGAAGCTCCTACAATGAGCAGTTCTTC
-	few	TRBJ1-1	TRBV3-1	CASSQGTGRGREAFF	TGTGCCAGCAGCCAAGGGACCGGTAGAGGTCGAGAAGCTTTCTTT
-	-	TRBJ1-4	TRBV6-5	CASSYSVPAIRATNEKLFF	TGTGCCAGCAGTTACTCCGTTCCCGCGATACGTGCAACTAATGAAAAACTGTTTTTT
-	few	TRBJ2-2	TRBV15	CATSSERTNTGELFF	TGTGCCACCAGCAGTGAGCGAACGAACACCGGGGAGCTGTTTTTT
TRBD1	-	TRBJ2-4	TRBV7-9	CASSLNYRDSKNIQYF	TGTGCCAGCAGCTTAAATTACCGGGACAGCAAAAACATTCAGTACTTC
TRBD2	few	TRBJ2-5	TRBV4-1	CASSQLSGTLEETQYF	TGCGCCAGCAGCCAATTGAGCGGGACCCTGGAAGAGACCCAGTACTTC
-	once	TRBJ1-1	TRBV21-1	CASSKEGMNTEAFF	TGTGCCAGCAGCAAAGAAGGAATGAACACTGAAGCTTTCTTT
TRBD1	many	TRBJ2-1	TRBV5-1	CASSLLGQTYNEQFF	TGCGCCAGCAGCTTGTTGGGACAGACCTACAATGAGCAGTTCTTC
-	few	TRBJ2-3	TRBV10-1	CASSPTGRGPDTQYF	TGCGCCAGCAGTCCGACAGGGAGGGGGCCAGATACGCAGTATTTT
TRBD1	-	TRBJ1-5	TRBV7-2	CASSLEWGRGGQPQHF	TGTGCCAGCAGCTTAGAATGGGGCAGGGGGGGTCAGCCCCAGCATTTT
-	-	TRBJ2-5	TRBV15	CATSRDPGTQETQYF	TGTGCCACCAGCAGAGATCCCGGGACCCAAGAGACCCAGTACTTC
-	many	TRBJ2-3	TRBV14	CASSPGRDTQYF	TGTGCCAGCAGCCCAGGGAGAGATACGCAGTATTTT
-	-	TRBJ2-5	TRBV2	CASSEGSLETQYF	TGTGCCAGCAGTGAAGGTAGTCTGGAGACCCAGTACTTC
-	few	TRBJ1-6	TRBV15	CATSRDRPVGNSPLHF	TGTGCCACCAGCAGAGATCGCCCGGTGGGTAATTCACCCCTCCACTTT
-	-	TRBJ2-7	TRBV10-2	CASSVGWDTYEQYF	TGCGCCAGCAGTGTAGGGTGGGACACCTACGAGCAGTACTTC
-	-	TRBJ2-1	TRBV7-9	CASSLKQGSDKQFF	TGTGCCAGCAGCTTAAAGCAGGGTAGCGACAAGCAGTTCTTC
-	-	TRBJ1-3	TRBV10-2	CASSELRGNTIYF	TGCGCCAGCAGTGAGTTAAGGGGAAACACCATATATTTT
TRBD2	-	TRBJ2-2	TRBV18	CASSPPLAGANTGELFF	TGTGCCAGCTCACCACCGCTAGCGGGAGCGAACACCGGGGAGCTGTTTTTT
TRBD1	-	TRBJ2-2	TRBV7-6	CASSFDRVANTGELFF	TGTGCCAGCAGCTTTGACAGGGTCGCTAACACCGGGGAGCTGTTTTTT
-	-	TRBJ1-2	TRBV5-8	CASSLQLVASSYGYTF	TGTGCCAGCAGCTTGCAGCTCGTCGCCAGCTCCTATGGCTACACCTTC
TRBD1	many	TRBJ1-2	TRBV4-1	CASSQDRGHGYTF	TGCGCCAGCAGCCAAGACAGGGGGCATGGCTACACCTTC
TRBD2	few	TRBJ2-7	TRBV4-2	CASSTHQVAGYEQYF	TGTGCCAGCAGCACCCACCAGGTAGCGGGATACGAGCAGTACTTC
-	-	TRBJ1-1	TRBV3-1	CASSQDLLYSSLNTEAFF	TGTGCCAGCAGCCAAGATCTTTTATACTCTTCCCTGAACACTGAAGCTTTCTTT
-	few	TRBJ2-6	TRBV6-5	CASSNPGPGANVLTF	TGTGCCAGCAGTAACCCGGGGCCTGGGGCCAACGTCCTGACTTTC
TRBD2	-	TRBJ2-1	TRBV18	CASSPTSPYNEQFF	TGTGCCAGCTCACCGACTAGCCCTTACAATGAGCAGTTCTTC
-	-	TRBJ2-6	TRBV12-3/TRBV12-4	CASRHTGSGANVLTF	TGTGCCAGCAGACATACAGGCTCTGGGGCCAACGTCCTGACTTTC
-	-	TRBJ1-2	TRBV5-5	CASSSNTGPNYGYTF	TGTGCCAGCAGCTCCAACACAGGGCCCAACTATGGCTACACCTTC